This T cell receptor (beta chain) emerged from a study of radiation and T cells in renal cell carcinoma. Time point specified: blood 4 weeks post-SBRT, at nephrectomy. Documented treatment: 15 Gy SBRT to primary tumor, nephrectomy 4 weeks later. After SBRT, blood was collected at 2 and 4 weeks, plus baseline. Sequenced by immunoSEQ multiplex PCR; TCRdb stores in-frame clones only, minus some. The profile shows roughly 90,000 clones, around 85% of them singletons. The germline gives CDR1 SGHRS, CDR2 YFSETQ. V was clipped by 3 bases and J by 0 bases, with 10 bases between them. The CDR3 length is 15 residues.

The sample in question was blood, obtained from a patient whose treatment included radiotherapy and nephrectomy. This chain links TRBV5-1 with TRBJ2-1; perhaps TRBD1 as D (5 bases). The origin of this receptor is a man over 45 with renal cell carcinoma. This CDR3 reads CASSSSDSSYNEQFF. CDR3 coding DNA: TGCGCCAGCAGCTCTAGTGACAGCTCCTACAATGAGCAGTTCTTC.